This T cell receptor (beta chain) was identified in a study of T cell responses to AZD1222 COVID-19 vaccine. The table came from immunoSEQ multiplex PCR; TCRdb's copy has only in-frame clones and leaves some out. The sample comprises about 140,000 clones, around 93% of which are singletons, and less than 2.5% rests with the top ten. CDR3 length: 13 residues. Germline CDR1 and CDR2: SGHTA and FQGTGA. V shed 1 base and J shed 1 base, with 4 bases lying between them. Overall study results and limits: There were repertoire samples only from the period after the peak T cell response. The donors showed a predominance of white British ancestry and of females, with possible underestimation of clonal diversity.

Of note for this clone: Its antigen is unidentified.

This sequence joins TRBV7-3 and TRBJ2-5, with D unclear. This clonotype was sampled from an adult in good health. Specimen: peripheral blood, collected on day 0 of AZD1222 vaccination. The CDR3 nucleotides are TGTGCCAGCAGCTTAAGGCGCCAAGAGACCCAGTACTTC. Amino acid sequence: CASSLRRQETQYF.